The entry that follows covers one T cell receptor beta chain sequence. This sample is part of a study of blood T cell repertoires in COVID-19. Some clones are missing from TCRdb's copy, which holds only in-frame ones; the method was immunoSEQ multiplex PCR. Seen here are some 150,000 clones, about 87% observed once, and the top ten hold approximately 10%. J gave up 13 bases and V 0 bases, and 8 bases lay outside the gene matches. The germline gives CDR1 ENHRY, CDR2 SYGVKD. CDR3 length: 13 amino acids. The TCR sequence derives from a woman aged 80 or older with acute or convalescent COVID-19. The specimen sequenced was peripheral blood. The gene calls are TRBV10-3 and TRBJ1-2; the match to TRBD1 covers 7 bases. In DNA form, the CDR3 reads TGTGCCATCAGTGAGTCTGTTGACAGGGTGGGCACCTTC. It yields the protein CAISESVDRVGTF.